This T cell receptor beta chain was captured by sequencing in a study of T-cell reconstitution after alpha-beta-depleted transplantation in children. Findings of the study overall: Certain patients had high TCRbeta diversity at day 60, and it came from recipient T cells and thymic progenitors that survived. In patients about two months after transplant, alpha-beta T cells reportedly arose from several hundred expanded graft clones. T-cell numbers and diversity one year post-transplant derived largely from freshly generated T cells.

Unique molecular identifiers were used in preparing the TCRbeta library. TCRdb ran MiXCR on the PCR reads and lists one entry per CDR3 protein. The sample has more than 400,000 distinct CDR3 sequences, roughly an eighth seen once. Comments on this clonotype: Its target is not known.

V lost 7 bases to trimming and J lost 1 base; unmatched junction nucleotides: 4. Looked up from germline, CDR1 is KGHSH and CDR2 is LQKENI. The length of the CDR3 is 13 residues. Sample: PBMCs, mostly from graft donor cells, taken 180 days after TCRalphabeta/CD19-depleted stem cell transplant. This rearrangement joins TRBV18 to TRBJ2-7; 7 bases are shared with TRBD1. The receptor comes from a female patient aged 2 to 10 who had a stem cell transplant for aplastic anemia, so the T cells may come from the graft donor. DNA for the CDR3: TGTGCCAGCTTCCGGGACAGTTCCTACGAGCAGTACTTC. As protein: CASFRDSSYEQYF.